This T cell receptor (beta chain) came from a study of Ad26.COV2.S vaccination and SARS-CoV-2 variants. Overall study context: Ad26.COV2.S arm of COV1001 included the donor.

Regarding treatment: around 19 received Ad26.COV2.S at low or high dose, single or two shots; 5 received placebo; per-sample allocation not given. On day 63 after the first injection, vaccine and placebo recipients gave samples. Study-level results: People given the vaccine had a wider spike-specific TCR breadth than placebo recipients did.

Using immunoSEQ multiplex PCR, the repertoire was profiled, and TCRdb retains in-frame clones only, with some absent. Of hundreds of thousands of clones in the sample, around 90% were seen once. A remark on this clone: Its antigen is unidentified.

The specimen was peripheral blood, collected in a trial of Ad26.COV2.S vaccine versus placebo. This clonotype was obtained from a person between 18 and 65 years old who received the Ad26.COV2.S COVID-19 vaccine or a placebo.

The CDR3 nucleotides read TGTGCCAGCAGCTCCCAGGGGGCGAGCAATCAGCCCCAGCATTTT. It codes for CASSSQGASNQPQHF. V is TRBV5-5 and J is TRBJ1-5; 8 bases are a match to TRBD1. Per the germline V gene, CDR1 is SGHKS and CDR2 is YYEKEE (reference sequence). V lost 3 bases, J lost 1 base, and 3 bases stayed unmatched. The CDR3 has 15 amino acids.